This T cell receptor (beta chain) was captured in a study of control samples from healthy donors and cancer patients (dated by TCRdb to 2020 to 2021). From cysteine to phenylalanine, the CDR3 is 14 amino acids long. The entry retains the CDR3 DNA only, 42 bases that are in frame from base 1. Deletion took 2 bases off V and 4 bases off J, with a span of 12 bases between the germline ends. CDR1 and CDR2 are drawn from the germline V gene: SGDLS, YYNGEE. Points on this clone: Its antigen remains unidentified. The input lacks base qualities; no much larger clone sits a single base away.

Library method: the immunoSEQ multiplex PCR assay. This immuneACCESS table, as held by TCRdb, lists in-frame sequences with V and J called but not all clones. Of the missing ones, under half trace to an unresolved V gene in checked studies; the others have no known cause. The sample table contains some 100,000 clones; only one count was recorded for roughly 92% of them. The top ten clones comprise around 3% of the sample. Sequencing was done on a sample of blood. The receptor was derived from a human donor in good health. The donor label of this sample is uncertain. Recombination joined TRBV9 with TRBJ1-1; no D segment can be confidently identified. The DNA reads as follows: TGTGCCAGCAGCGTGGGCGAGGGCGCCACTGAAGCTTTCTTT. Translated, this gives CASSVGEGATEAFF.